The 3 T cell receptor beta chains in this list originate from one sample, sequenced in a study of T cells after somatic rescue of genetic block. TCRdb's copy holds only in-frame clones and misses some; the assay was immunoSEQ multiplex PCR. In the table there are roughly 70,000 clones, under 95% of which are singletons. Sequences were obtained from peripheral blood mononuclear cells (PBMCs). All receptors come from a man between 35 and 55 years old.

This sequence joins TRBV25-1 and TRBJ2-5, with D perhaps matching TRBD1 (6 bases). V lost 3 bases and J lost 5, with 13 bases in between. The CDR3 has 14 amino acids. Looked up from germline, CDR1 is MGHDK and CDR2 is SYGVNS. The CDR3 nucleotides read TGTGCCAGCAGTGATAATGGGGGCCGGGAGACCCAGTACTTC. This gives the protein CASSDNGGRETQYF.

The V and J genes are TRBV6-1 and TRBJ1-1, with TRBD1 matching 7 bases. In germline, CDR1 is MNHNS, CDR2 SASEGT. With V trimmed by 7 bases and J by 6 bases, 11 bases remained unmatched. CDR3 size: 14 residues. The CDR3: CASTDLQGLAEAFF. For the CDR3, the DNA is TGTGCCAGCACTGACTTACAGGGGCTTGCTGAAGCTTTCTTT.

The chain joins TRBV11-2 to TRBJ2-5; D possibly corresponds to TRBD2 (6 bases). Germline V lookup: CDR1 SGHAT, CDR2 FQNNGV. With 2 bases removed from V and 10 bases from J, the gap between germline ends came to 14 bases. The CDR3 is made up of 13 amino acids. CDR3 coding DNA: TGTGCCAGCAGCTTAAGCGAGTTAGCGGACCAGTACTTC. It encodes CASSLSELADQYF.